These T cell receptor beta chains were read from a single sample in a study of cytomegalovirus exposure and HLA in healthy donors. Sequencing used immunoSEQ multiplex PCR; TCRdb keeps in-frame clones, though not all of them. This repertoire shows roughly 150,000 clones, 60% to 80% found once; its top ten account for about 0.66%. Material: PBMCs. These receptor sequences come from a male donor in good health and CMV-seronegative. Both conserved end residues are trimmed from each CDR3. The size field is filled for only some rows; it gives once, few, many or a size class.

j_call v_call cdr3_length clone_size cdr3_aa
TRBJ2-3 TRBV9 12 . ASSVVQGSDTQY
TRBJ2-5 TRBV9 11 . ASSVGTSGTQY
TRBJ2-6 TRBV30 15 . ASTPGQGFTGANVLT
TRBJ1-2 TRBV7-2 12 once ASSPGLHNYGYT
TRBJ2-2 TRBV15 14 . ATRIDSGRNTGELF
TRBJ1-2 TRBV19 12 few ASSIARLNYGYT
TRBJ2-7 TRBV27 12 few ATRPSSGAYEQY
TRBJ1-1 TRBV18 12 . ASSPSLMNTEAF
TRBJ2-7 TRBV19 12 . ASSAATVSYEQY
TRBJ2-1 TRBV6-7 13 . ASSYSSVFYNEQF
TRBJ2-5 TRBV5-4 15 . ASRGLRQGASQETQY
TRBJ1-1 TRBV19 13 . ASSKHRESNTEAF
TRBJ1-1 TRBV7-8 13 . ASSLVEGQRTEAF
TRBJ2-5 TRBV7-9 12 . SSSLLAAGETQY
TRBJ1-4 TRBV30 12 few AWSIDLAGEKLF
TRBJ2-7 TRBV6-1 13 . ASSEEGVSSYEQY
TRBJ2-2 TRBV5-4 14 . ASSSRSSGNTGELF
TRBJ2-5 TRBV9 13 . ASSTRGAGQETQY
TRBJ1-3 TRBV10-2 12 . ASSVEKAGNTIY
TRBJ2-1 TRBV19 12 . ASSVRTGRNEQF
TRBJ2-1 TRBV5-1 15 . ASSLVAGGFQFDEQF
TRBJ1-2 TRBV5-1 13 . ASSLVGNTADGYT
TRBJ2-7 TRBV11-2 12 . ASSSGLAGYEQY
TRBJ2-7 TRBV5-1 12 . ASSIQGSSYEQY
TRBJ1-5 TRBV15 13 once ATSDRPLSNQPQH
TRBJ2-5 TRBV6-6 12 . ASKPPGQNPTQY
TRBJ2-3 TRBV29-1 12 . SVRTGLSTDTQY
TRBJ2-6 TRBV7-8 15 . ASTEPVAGSGANVLT
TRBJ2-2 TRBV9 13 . ASTQGGGVTGELF
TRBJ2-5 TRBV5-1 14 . ASRRASGGARETQY
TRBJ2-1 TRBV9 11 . ASSVLAGDEQF
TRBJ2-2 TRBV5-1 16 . ASSTRVSGGASTRELF
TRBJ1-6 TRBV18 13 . ASSLDSQGNSPLH
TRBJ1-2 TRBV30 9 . ACPTGYGYT
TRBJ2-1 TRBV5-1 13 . ASSPTGGSYNEQF
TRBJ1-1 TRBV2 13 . ASSAPGQGASEAF
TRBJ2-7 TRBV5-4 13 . ASSLGGRSSYEQY
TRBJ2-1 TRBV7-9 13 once SSSLGLREGGEQF
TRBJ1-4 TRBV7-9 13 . SSSNRDPRNEKLF
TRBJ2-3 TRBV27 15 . ASSFPRGSGETGTQY
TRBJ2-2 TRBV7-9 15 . ASSRRGQGLNTGELF
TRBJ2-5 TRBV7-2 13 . ASSLIWTGRETQY
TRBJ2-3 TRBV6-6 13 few ASRGNRGGTDTQY
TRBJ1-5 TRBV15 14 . ATSSTTLYSNQPQH
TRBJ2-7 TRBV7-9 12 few ASSLGGSPYEQY